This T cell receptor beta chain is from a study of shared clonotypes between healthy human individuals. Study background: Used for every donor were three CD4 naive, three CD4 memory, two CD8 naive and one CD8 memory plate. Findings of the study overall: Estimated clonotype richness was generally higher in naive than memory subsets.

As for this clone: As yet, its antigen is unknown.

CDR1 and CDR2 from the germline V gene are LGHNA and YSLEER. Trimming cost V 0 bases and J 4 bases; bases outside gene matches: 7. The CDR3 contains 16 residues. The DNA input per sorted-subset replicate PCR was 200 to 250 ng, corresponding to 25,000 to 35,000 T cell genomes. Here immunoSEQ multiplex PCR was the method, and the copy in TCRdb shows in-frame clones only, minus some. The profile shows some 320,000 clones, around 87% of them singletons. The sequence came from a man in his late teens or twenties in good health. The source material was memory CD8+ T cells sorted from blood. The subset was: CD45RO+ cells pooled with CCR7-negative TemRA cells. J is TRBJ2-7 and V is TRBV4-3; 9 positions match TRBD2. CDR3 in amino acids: CASSQEDGLARYEQYF. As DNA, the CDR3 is TGCGCCAGCAGCCAAGAAGACGGACTAGCGAGATACGAGCAGTACTTC.